Reported below is one T cell receptor beta chain. Authors' processing steps: It was from reference gene primer amplification that nucleated cell counts were estimated. Assay used: immunoSEQ multiplex PCR; TCRdb lists only in-frame clones, some missing. The DNA gave D and trimming, while V, J and clone size come from that table. This repertoire shows around 39,000 clones, roughly 90% found once; its top ten account for about 8.6%. The data originate from a study of blood T cell repertoires in COVID-19. On the study more broadly: Samples of COVID-19 (acute and convalescent) were obtained from the United States, Italy and Spain.

Germline-derived CDR1 and CDR2 are KGHSH and LQKENI. This CDR3 comprises 13 residues. The V gene lost 2 bases and the J gene lost 9 bases, with 12 bases spanning the gap. J is TRBJ2-3 and V is TRBV18, with a possible D match to TRBD2 (5 bases). This TCR was recovered from a man in his fifties or sixties with active COVID-19. Specimen: peripheral blood. The CDR3 coding sequence is TGTGCCAGCTCACCAGTCCGGGATCAAACGCAGTATTTT. The encoded protein is CASSPVRDQTQYF.